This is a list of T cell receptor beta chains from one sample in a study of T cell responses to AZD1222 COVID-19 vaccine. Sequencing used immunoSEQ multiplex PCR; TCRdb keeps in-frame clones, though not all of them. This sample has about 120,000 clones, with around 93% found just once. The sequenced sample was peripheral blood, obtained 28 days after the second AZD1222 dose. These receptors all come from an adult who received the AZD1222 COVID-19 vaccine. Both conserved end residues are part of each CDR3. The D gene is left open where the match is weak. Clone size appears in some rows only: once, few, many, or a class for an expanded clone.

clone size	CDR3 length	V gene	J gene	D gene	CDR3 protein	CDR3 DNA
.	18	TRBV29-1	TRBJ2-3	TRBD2	CRENRRGIRRCSTDTQYF	TGCAGGGAGAACAGGCGGGGGATCCGCCGTTGTAGCACAGATACGCAGTATTTT
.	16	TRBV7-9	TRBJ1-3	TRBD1	CASSNEGAYSGNTIYF	TGTGCCAGCAGCAACGAGGGGGCATACTCTGGAAACACCATATATTTT
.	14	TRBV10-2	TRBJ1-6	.	CASSGSSYNSPLHF	TGCGCCAGCAGCGGTAGCTCCTATAATTCACCCCTCCACTTT
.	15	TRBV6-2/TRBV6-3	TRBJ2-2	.	CASSYSTLNTGELFF	TGTGCCAGCAGTTACTCTACTTTGAACACCGGGGAGCTGTTTTTT
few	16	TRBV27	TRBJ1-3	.	CASSRGDGSSGNTIYF	TGTGCCAGCAGTAGAGGGGACGGGAGCTCTGGAAACACCATATATTTT
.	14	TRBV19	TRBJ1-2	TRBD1	CASRGTGGSYGYTF	TGTGCCAGTAGGGGGACAGGGGGTTCCTATGGCTACACCTTC
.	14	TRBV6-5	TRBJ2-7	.	CASSRHGAIYEQYF	TGTGCCAGCAGTCGGCACGGTGCTATCTACGAGCAGTACTTC
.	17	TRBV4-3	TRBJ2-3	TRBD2	CASSQDSLAGEGDTQYF	TGCGCCAGCAGCCAGGACTCTCTAGCGGGAGAGGGGGATACGCAGTATTTT
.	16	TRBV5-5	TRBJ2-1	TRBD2	CASSSGGTSGYNEQFF	TGTGCCAGCAGCTCTGGAGGGACTAGCGGCTACAATGAGCAGTTCTTC
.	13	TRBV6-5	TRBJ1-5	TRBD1	CASSPDRDQPQHF	TGTGCCAGCAGTCCAGACAGGGACCAGCCCCAGCATTTT
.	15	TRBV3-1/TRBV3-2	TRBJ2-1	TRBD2	CASSGAGGLSNEQFF	TGTGCCAGCAGCGGAGCGGGGGGGTTGTCCAATGAGCAGTTCTTC
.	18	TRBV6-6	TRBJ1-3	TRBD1	CASSRGQGGPPSGNTIYF	TGTGCCAGCAGTCGCGGACAGGGTGGTCCCCCCTCTGGAAACACCATATATTTT
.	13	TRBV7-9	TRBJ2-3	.	CASGLASTDTQYF	TGTGCCAGCGGCCTTGCCTCCACAGATACGCAGTATTTT
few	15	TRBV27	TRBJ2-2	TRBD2	CASSFGLANTGELFF	TGTGCCAGCAGTTTTGGACTAGCGAACACCGGGGAGCTGTTTTTT
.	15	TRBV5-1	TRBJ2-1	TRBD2	CASTHGSGRAEEQFF	TGCGCCAGCACCCATGGTAGCGGGAGGGCCGAAGAGCAGTTCTTC
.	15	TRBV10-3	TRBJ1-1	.	CAISESGQGTNEAFF	TGTGCCATCAGTGAGTCTGGGCAGGGAACTAATGAAGCTTTCTTT
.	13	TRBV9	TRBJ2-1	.	CASSVMSYNEQFF	TGTGCCAGCAGCGTAATGTCCTACAATGAGCAGTTCTTC
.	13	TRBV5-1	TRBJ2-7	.	CASHTGKQNEQYF	TGCGCCAGCCACACAGGGAAACAAAACGAGCAGTACTTC
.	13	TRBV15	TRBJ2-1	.	CATSRGDYNEQFF	TGTGCCACCAGCAGGGGGGACTACAATGAGCAGTTCTTC
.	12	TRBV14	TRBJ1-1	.	CASSQQYTEAFF	TGTGCCAGCAGCCAGCAGTACACTGAAGCTTTCTTT
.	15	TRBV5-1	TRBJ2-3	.	CASSFGQGYSDTQYF	TGCGCCAGCAGCTTTGGGCAGGGCTATTCAGATACGCAGTATTTT
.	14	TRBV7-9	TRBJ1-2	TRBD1	CASSRGTGDSGYTF	TGTGCCAGCAGCCGTGGGACAGGGGATTCTGGCTACACCTTC